This TCR beta chain appears in the sequencing data of a study of T cell repertoires in cytomegalovirus infection. This clonotype occurred a few times. From the reads, TCRdb called clonotypes with MiXCR, one entry per CDR3 protein. This table holds about 98,000 distinct CDR3 sequences, 16% found once. The specimen sequenced was PBMCs. This TCR came from a human donor in good health (CMV status not recorded). Some clones in this sample may be carry-over from other donors' samples.

CDR3 nucleotides: TGTGCCAGCTCTCGCCCCGCCTGGGGCGAGACCCAGTACTTC. It is translated as CASSRPAWGETQYF. The chain has TRBV18 and TRBJ2-5, with D tentatively TRBD1 (5 bases). The CDR3 is 14 residues long. Trimming took off 6 bases at V and 5 bases at J, with 16 bases between the two ends. Germline V gene lookup returns CDR1 KGHSH and CDR2 LQKENI. Combining the CDR3 with reference TRBV18 and TRBJ2-5 gives the whole variable domain NAGVMQNPRHLVRRRGQEARLRCSPMKGHSHVYWYRQLPEEGLKFMVYLQKENIIDESGMPKERFSAEFPKEGPSILRIQQVVRGDSAAYFCASSRPAWGETQYFGPGTRLLVL.